The rows below give T cell receptor beta chains drawn from one sample of a study of identifying expanded T cells in peripheral blood. Sequencing was performed with immunoSEQ multiplex PCR; in TCRdb, only in-frame clones are kept and a portion is missing. The profile shows about 58,000 clones, roughly nine tenths of them singletons. Sequencing was performed on blood. All receptors come from a person aged 18 to 75 in good health. CDR3s include the opening cysteine and the closing phenylalanine or tryptophan. The order of the fields is clone size, J gene, V gene, D gene, CDR3 protein, CDR3 DNA. D genes are given only for firm matches. Only part of the rows carry a size: once, few, many, or a class if the clone is expanded.

NA TRBJ2-7 TRBV4-1 NA CASSQDSPQDLTYEQYF TGCGCCAGCAGCCAAGATAGTCCACAGGACCTAACCTACGAGCAGTACTTC
NA TRBJ1-2 TRBV6-5 NA CASSANRVWDYGYTF TGTGCCAGCAGCGCCAACAGGGTGTGGGACTATGGCTACACCTTC
NA TRBJ2-1 TRBV9 TRBD1 CASSDGVGQGGYEQFF TGTGCCAGCAGCGATGGGGTGGGACAGGGGGGTTATGAGCAGTTCTTC
NA TRBJ1-1 TRBV19 TRBD1 CASTPSSGRGTEAFF TGTGCCAGTACCCCCTCTTCCGGCAGGGGGACTGAAGCTTTCTTT
NA TRBJ1-6 TRBV5-1 TRBD1 CASSERQGRDSPLHF TGCGCCAGCAGCGAAAGACAGGGGCGAGACTCACCCCTCCACTTT
few TRBJ2-7 TRBV5-1 TRBD1 CASRITGTGGNEQYF TGCGCCAGCAGAATTACCGGGACAGGGGGAAACGAGCAGTACTTC
NA TRBJ2-7 TRBV7-6 NA CASSPPGRPYEQYF TGTGCCAGCAGCCCACCGGGACGACCCTACGAGCAGTACTTC
NA TRBJ2-5 TRBV4-3 NA CASSQDWGGPREETQYF TGCGCCAGCAGCCAAGATTGGGGGGGCCCGAGGGAAGAGACCCAGTACTTC
NA TRBJ1-1 TRBV9 TRBD1 CASSAGLRQGRTEAFF TGTGCCAGCAGCGCAGGATTAAGACAGGGGAGGACTGAAGCTTTCTTT
NA TRBJ2-3 TRBV7-2 TRBD1 CASSPGQGGTDTQYF TGTGCCAGCAGCCCGGGACAGGGGGGCACAGATACGCAGTATTTT
once TRBJ2-1 TRBV2 NA CASSFLAWDEQFF TGTGCCAGCAGTTTTCTAGCGTGGGATGAGCAGTTCTTC
NA TRBJ1-1 TRBV29-1 NA CSVGVVTEAFF TGCAGCGTTGGAGTTGTCACTGAAGCTTTCTTT
once TRBJ2-7 TRBV7-6 TRBD1 CASSPRGPYEQYF TGTGCCAGCAGCCCCAGGGGGCCCTACGAGCAGTACTTC
NA TRBJ1-5 TRBV10-3 TRBD1 CAISESGVQGGRGHQPQHF TGTGCCATCAGTGAGTCTGGGGTACAGGGGGGCAGGGGACATCAGCCCCAGCATTTT
NA TRBJ1-1 TRBV19 NA CASREGHTWDTEAFF TGTGCCAGTAGAGAGGGACACACTTGGGACACTGAAGCTTTCTTT
few TRBJ1-5 TRBV6-6 NA CASSQRWESHQPQHF TGTGCCAGCAGTCAAAGGTGGGAAAGCCATCAGCCCCAGCATTTT
NA TRBJ2-3 TRBV29-1 TRBD2 CSAIAGSSTDTQYF TGCAGCGCCATAGCGGGGAGCTCCACAGATACGCAGTATTTT
NA TRBJ2-7 TRBV7-2 NA CASSSRRTVYEQYF TGTGCCAGCAGCTCCCGCCGGACAGTCTACGAGCAGTACTTC
once TRBJ2-3 TRBV4-3 TRBD1 CASSRQGASGTDTQYF TGCGCCAGCAGCCGACAGGGGGCAAGTGGCACAGATACGCAGTATTTT
NA TRBJ1-2 TRBV18 NA CASSPADNYGYTF TGTGCCAGCTCGCCGGCCGATAACTATGGCTACACCTTC
NA TRBJ2-7 TRBV9 NA CASSVLDQGYEQYF TGTGCCAGCAGCGTCCTGGATCAGGGGTACGAGCAGTACTTC
NA TRBJ2-7 TRBV11-2 NA CASSLAAGRPHEQYF TGTGCCAGCAGCTTAGCGGCCGGCAGGCCCCACGAGCAGTACTTC
NA TRBJ2-2 TRBV11-2 TRBD2 CASSLDGLAGNTGELFF TGTGCCAGCAGCTTAGACGGACTAGCGGGGAACACCGGGGAGCTGTTTTTT
NA TRBJ1-6 TRBV9 NA CASSESGVPYNSPLHF TGTGCCAGCAGCGAGTCAGGGGTTCCCTATAATTCACCCCTCCACTTT
NA TRBJ2-7 TRBV11-2 NA CASSLGPNGEQYF TGTGCCAGCAGCTTAGGTCCTAACGGGGAGCAGTACTTC
once TRBJ2-3 TRBV9 NA CASSVVSYPQYF TGTGCCAGCAGCGTAGTTTCCTATCCGCAGTATTTT
few TRBJ1-5 TRBV6-1 NA CASSWGTGTNQPQHF TGTGCCAGCAGTTGGGGCACAGGCACCAATCAGCCCCAGCATTTT
NA TRBJ2-2 TRBV12-5 NA CASGSTGAFNTGELFF TGTGCTAGTGGGTCTACCGGGGCCTTTAACACCGGGGAGCTGTTTTTT
NA TRBJ1-1 TRBV19 TRBD1 CASSWDRGSDAFF TGTGCCAGTAGTTGGGACAGGGGCTCGGACGCTTTCTTT
NA TRBJ2-7 TRBV29-1 NA CSVDFGVGYEQYF TGCAGCGTTGATTTTGGGGTGGGCTACGAGCAGTACTTC
NA TRBJ1-4 TRBV2 TRBD1 CASTLQGTEYEKLFF TGTGCCAGCACCCTCCAGGGGACAGAATATGAAAAACTGTTTTTT
NA TRBJ1-2 TRBV7-8 NA CASSLESGPYLRYTF TGTGCCAGCAGCTTAGAATCCGGGCCCTACTTGCGCTACACCTTC
NA TRBJ2-1 TRBV28 TRBD2 CASSPTVLAGALNEQFF TGTGCCAGCAGCCCAACTGTCCTAGCGGGAGCCTTAAATGAGCAGTTCTTC
NA TRBJ2-1 TRBV9 NA CASSVAPGPQAYEQFF TGTGCCAGCAGCGTAGCCCCAGGACCACAGGCATATGAGCAGTTCTTC
NA TRBJ1-1 TRBV7-8 NA CASSAGPGGNTEAFF TGTGCCAGCAGCGCCGGACCGGGTGGGAACACTGAAGCTTTCTTT
few TRBJ2-7 TRBV7-3 TRBD2 CASSPGLSREQYF TGTGCCAGCAGCCCGGGACTATCTCGCGAGCAGTACTTC
NA TRBJ1-1 TRBV7-2 NA CASSLASHLGDAAFF TGTGCCAGCAGCTTAGCAAGCCACTTAGGGGATGCGGCTTTCTTT
NA TRBJ2-5 TRBV27 TRBD1 CASRGQERGQETQYF TGTGCCAGCAGGGGACAGGAGAGGGGGCAAGAGACCCAGTACTTC
once TRBJ2-1 TRBV18 NA CASSPANEQFF TGTGCCAGCTCACCAGCCAATGAGCAGTTCTTC
NA TRBJ1-2 TRBV19 NA CASSQDTGYGYTF TGTGCCAGTAGTCAAGACACGGGCTATGGCTACACCTTC
NA TRBJ2-2 TRBV7-3 NA CASKRDTNTGELFF TGTGCCAGCAAGAGAGACACCAACACCGGGGAGCTGTTTTTT
NA TRBJ2-1 TRBV7-8 NA CASSFRTGSYNEQFF TGTGCCAGCAGCTTCCGAACAGGGTCCTACAATGAGCAGTTCTTC
NA TRBJ2-3 TRBV5-1 TRBD2 CASSLRRGGTDTQYF TGCGCCAGCAGCTTGCGGCGGGGGGGCACAGATACGCAGTATTTT
NA TRBJ2-3 TRBV6-6 TRBD1 CASSYSQGATDTQYF TGTGCCAGCAGTTACTCCCAGGGGGCCACAGATACGCAGTATTTT
NA TRBJ1-1 TRBV18 TRBD1 CASDRTGRSTEAFF TGTGCCAGTGATCGGACAGGAAGGTCGACTGAAGCTTTCTTT
NA TRBJ2-1 TRBV4-3 NA CASSQDWGRQVDEQFF TGCGCCAGCAGCCAAGATTGGGGCAGGCAAGTCGATGAGCAGTTCTTC